This T cell receptor beta chain comes out of a study of blood T cell repertoires in COVID-19. Sequenced by immunoSEQ multiplex PCR; TCRdb stores in-frame clones only, minus some. The repertoire holds approximately 200,000 clones, with around 84% as singletons. The CDR3 covers 14 residues. Germline lookup yields CDR1 MNHEY and CDR2 SVGAGI. The V end lost 6 bases, the J end lost 2 bases, and 14 bases lay between the germline ends. The sample comprised PBMCs or T cells enriched from blood (not recorded which). The sequence derives from a man in his forties who had recovered from COVID-19. This chain links TRBV6-5 with TRBJ2-7; D might be TRBD1 (6 bases). The CDR3 spells CASRDSSTTYEQYF. In DNA form, the CDR3 reads TGTGCCAGCAGGGACAGTTCAACTACCTACGAGCAGTACTTC.